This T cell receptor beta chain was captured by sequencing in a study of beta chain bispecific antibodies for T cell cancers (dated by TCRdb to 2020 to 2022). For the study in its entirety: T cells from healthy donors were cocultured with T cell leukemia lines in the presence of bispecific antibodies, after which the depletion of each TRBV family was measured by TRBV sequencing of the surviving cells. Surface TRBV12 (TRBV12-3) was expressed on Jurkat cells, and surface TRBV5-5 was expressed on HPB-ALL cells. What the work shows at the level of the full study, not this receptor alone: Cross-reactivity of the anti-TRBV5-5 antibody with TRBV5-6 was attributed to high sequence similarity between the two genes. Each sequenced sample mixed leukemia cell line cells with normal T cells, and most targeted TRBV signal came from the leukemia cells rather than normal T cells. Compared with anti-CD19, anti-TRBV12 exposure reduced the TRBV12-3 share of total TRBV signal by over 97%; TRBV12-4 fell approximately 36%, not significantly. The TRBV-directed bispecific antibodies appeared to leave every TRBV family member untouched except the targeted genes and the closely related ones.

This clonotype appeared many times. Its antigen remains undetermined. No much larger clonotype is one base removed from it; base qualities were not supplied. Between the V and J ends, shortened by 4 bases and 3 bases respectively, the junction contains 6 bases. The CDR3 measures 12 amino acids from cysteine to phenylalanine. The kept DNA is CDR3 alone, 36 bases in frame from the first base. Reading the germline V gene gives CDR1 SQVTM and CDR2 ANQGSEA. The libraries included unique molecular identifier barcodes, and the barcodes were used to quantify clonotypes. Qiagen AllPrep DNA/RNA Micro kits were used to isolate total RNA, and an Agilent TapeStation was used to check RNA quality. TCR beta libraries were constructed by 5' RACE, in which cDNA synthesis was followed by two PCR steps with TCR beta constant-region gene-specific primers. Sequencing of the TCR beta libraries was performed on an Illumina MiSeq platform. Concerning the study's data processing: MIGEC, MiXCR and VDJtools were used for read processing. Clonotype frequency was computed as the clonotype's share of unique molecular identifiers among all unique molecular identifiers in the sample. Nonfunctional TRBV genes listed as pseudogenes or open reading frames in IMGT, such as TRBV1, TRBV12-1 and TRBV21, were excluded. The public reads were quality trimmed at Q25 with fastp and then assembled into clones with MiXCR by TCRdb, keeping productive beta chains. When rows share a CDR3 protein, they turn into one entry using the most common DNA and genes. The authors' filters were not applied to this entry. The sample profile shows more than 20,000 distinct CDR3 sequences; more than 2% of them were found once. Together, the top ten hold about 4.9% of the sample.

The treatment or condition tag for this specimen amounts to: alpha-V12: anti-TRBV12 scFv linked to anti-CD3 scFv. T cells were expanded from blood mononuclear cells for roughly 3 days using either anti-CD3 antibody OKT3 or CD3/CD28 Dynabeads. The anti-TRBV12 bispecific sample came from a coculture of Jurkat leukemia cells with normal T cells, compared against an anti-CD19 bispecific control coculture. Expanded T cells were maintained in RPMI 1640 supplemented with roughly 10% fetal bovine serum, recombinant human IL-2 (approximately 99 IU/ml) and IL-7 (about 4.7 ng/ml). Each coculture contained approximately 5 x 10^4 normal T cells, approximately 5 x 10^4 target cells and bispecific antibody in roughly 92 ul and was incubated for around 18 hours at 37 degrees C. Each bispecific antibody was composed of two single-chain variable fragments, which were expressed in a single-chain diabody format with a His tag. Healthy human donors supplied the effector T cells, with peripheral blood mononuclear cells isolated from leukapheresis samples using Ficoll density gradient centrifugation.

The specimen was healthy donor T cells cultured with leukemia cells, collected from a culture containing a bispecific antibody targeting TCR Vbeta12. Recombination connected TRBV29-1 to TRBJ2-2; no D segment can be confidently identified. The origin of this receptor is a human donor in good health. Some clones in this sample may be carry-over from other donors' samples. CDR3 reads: CSVAIDTGELFF. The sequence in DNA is TGCAGCGTTGCTATAGACACCGGGGAGCTGTTTTTT.